Following are 9 T cell receptor beta chains from one sample sequenced in a study of beta chain features in type 1 diabetes. The whole isolated RNA underwent reverse transcription, so sequencing captured expressed TCRB transcripts. Repertoires were generated with immunoSEQ multiplex PCR, while TCRdb's copy carries only in-frame clones and drops some. The table shows around 250,000 clones, with approximately 14% occurring only once. The material sequenced was naive CD4+ T cells from blood. The receptors stem from a woman in her 40s in good health.

This clone appeared a few times. The chain has TRBV6-1 and TRBJ1-5; 8 nucleotides match TRBD1. The CDR3 extends over 21 amino acids. J lost 0 bases, V lost 1 base, and 17 bases had no gene match. Germline values: CDR1 MNHNS, CDR2 SASEGT. The CDR3 loop reads CASSEEVGPRQGTYSNQPQHF. The CDR3 nucleotides are TGTGCCAGCAGTGAAGAGGTGGGTCCGAGACAGGGGACTTATAGCAATCAGCCCCAGCATTTT.

This clone has just a few counts. This chain joins TRBV5-1 and TRBJ2-2; possible D gene TRBD1, 5 bases. CDR3 size: 16 residues. Germline V gene data show CDR1 as SGHRS and CDR2 as YFSETQ. V shed 0 bases and J shed 6 bases, with 15 bases lying between them. The CDR3, as DNA: TGCGCCAGCAGCTTGGAAATCTGGGGCGGCGCCGGGGAGCTGTTTTTT. This sequence encodes CASSLEIWGGAGELFF.

Turning to this clone: One end of the junction fails to match germline, which may point to a read error. V usage is TRBV7-7 and J usage is TRBJ2-5; 7 nucleotides align to TRBD2. The CDR3 consists of 13 residues. Germline lookup yields CDR1 SSHAT and CDR2 FNYEAQ (reference sequence). The chain's CDR3 is CASSRSGSETQYF. DNA for the CDR3: TGTGCTAGCAGCCGTAGCGGGTCCGAGACCCAGTACTTC.

This clone has more than one count but fewer than ten. The chain links TRBV5-5 to TRBJ2-1; D is possibly TRBD1 (6 bases). The CDR3 has 15 amino acids. The germline V gene encodes CDR1 SGHKS and CDR2 YYEKEE (reference sequence). Deletions cut 2 bases from V and 4 bases from J, with 13 bases between. CDR3 sequence reads: CASSFGQLTYNEQFF. The CDR3 nucleotides read TGTGCCAGCAGCTTTGGACAGTTAACTTACAATGAGCAGTTCTTC.

The genes are TRBV18 and TRBJ1-1, with D possibly TRBD1 on 5 matching bases. The germline gives CDR1 KGHSH, CDR2 LQKENI. There are 17 residues in the CDR3. The V end lost 2 bases, the J end lost 2 bases, and 18 bases lay between the germline ends. The CDR3: CASSPRGRGEGNTEAFF. The CDR3 DNA is TGTGCCAGCTCACCAAGGGGCCGCGGGGAGGGCAACACTGAAGCTTTCTTT.

This clone occurred a few times. This chain uses TRBV2 with TRBJ1-1; D not certain. Germline loops: CDR1 SNHLY, CDR2 FYNNEI. The CDR3 runs to 14 residues. The V end lost 6 bases, the J end lost 7 bases, and 18 bases lay between the germline ends. CDR3 loop: CASRAQSIQGEAFF. For the CDR3, the DNA is TGTGCCAGCAGAGCACAGTCGATTCAAGGTGAAGCTTTCTTT.

This clone turned up a few times. The chain uses TRBV5-6 and TRBJ2-5; a possible D gene is TRBD2 (6 bases). Germline-derived CDR1 and CDR2 are SGHDT and YYEEEE. The CDR3 runs to 14 residues. V was pared by 6 bases and J by 5 bases, with 17 bases between. The CDR3 sequence is CASTLPGLTETQYF. Here the CDR3 DNA reads TGTGCCAGCACCTTACCGGGACTCACGGAGACCCAGTACTTC.

The V gene is TRBV9, the J gene TRBJ2-7; D is perhaps TRBD1 (5 bases). Trimming removed 0 bases at V and 4 bases at J, with 11 bases between. Per the germline V gene, CDR1 is SGDLS and CDR2 is YYNGEE. The CDR3 has 14 amino acids. CDR3 coding DNA: TGTGCCAGCAGCGTAGATGGGGCCAGGTACGAGCAGTACTTC. This encodes CASSVDGARYEQYF.

The sample holds many counts of this clone. Other DNA sequences in the same sample also yield this CDR3. V and J are TRBV7-9 and TRBJ2-3; 9 positions agree with TRBD2. From germline, CDR1 is SEHNR and CDR2 FQNEAQ (reference sequence). The CDR3 spans 14 residues. V lost 5 bases and J lost 1; bases outside the gene matches: 1. CDR3 region: CASSASGGTDTQYF. In DNA form, the CDR3 reads TGTGCCAGCAGCGCTAGCGGGGGCACAGATACGCAGTATTTT.